The 17 T cell receptor beta chains reported below all come from one sample, sequenced in a study of blood T cell repertoires in COVID-19. This table comes from immunoSEQ multiplex PCR, and its TCRdb copy is limited to in-frame clones, with some not included. The sample has approximately 300,000 clones; roughly 90% are singletons. Sequenced input: peripheral blood. The receptors were sampled from a man between 18 and 35 years old who had recovered from COVID-19.

This clone was counted once. The chain links TRBV2 to TRBJ1-2; 8 positions agree with TRBD1. This CDR3 has 15 residues. Germline CDR1 SNHLY, CDR2 FYNNEI. Losses at the gene ends were 6 bases for V and 3 bases for J; bases not matched to a gene: 9. Here the CDR3 reads CASRPTTGGDYGYTF. CDR3 DNA: TGTGCCAGCAGGCCTACTACAGGGGGAGACTATGGCTACACCTTC.

V usage is TRBV4-1 and J usage is TRBJ2-1; 14 nucleotides align to TRBD2. J gave up 9 bases and V 0 bases, and 7 bases lay outside the gene matches. The CDR3 is made up of 17 amino acids. Germline V gene sequence: CDR1 MGHRA, CDR2 YSYEKL. This CDR3 reads CASSQDSGLAGGPEQFF. CDR3 in DNA: TGCGCCAGCAGCCAAGATTCCGGACTAGCGGGGGGCCCTGAGCAGTTCTTC.

The chain has TRBV19 and TRBJ1-1, with 8 nucleotides matching TRBD1. The CDR3 totals 13 residues. V shed 5 bases, J shed 4 bases, and the junction held 3 bases outside the gene matches. Germline loops: CDR1 LNHDA, CDR2 SQIVND (reference sequence). The CDR3 DNA follows: TGTGCCAGTAGTCCAGGACAGGGCACTGAAGCTTTCTTT. This translates into CASSPGQGTEAFF.

V gene TRBV28 combines with J gene TRBJ1-2; 9 bases are shared with TRBD1. Per germline, CDR1 MDHEN and CDR2 SYDVKM. This CDR3 is 14 amino acids long. With 7 bases clipped from V and 4 bases from J, the junction kept 7 bases outside the gene matches. CDR3 sequence: CASKRQGGPYGYTF. The CDR3 nucleotides read TGTGCCAGCAAACGACAGGGGGGACCCTATGGCTACACCTTC.

This clone was picked up a small number of times. V gene TRBV7-8 combines with J gene TRBJ2-7; D uncertain. Germline-derived CDR1 and CDR2 are SGHVS and FQNEAQ. This CDR3 contains 13 residues. Trimming took 1 base from V and 0 from J, leaving 4 bases between them. CDR3 region: CASSLDYSYEQYF. CDR3 nucleotide sequence: TGTGCCAGCAGCTTAGACTACTCCTACGAGCAGTACTTC.

The rearrangement joins TRBV19 to TRBJ1-4; 9 bases line up with TRBD1. V lost 0 bases and J lost 7; bases outside the gene matches: 6. The CDR3 consists of 16 residues. Germline CDR1 and CDR2: LNHDA and SQIVND (reference sequence). The CDR3: CASSIDTGGAGEKLFF. The CDR3 nucleotides are TGTGCCAGTAGTATAGACACAGGGGGCGCGGGTGAAAAACTGTTTTTT.

This chain connects TRBV30 to TRBJ1-1, with D possibly matching TRBD1 (5 bases). Trimming left V 4 bases short and J 3 bases short, with 12 bases between. The germline gives CDR1 GTSNPN, CDR2 SVGIG (reference sequence). The CDR3 extends over 13 amino acids. In nucleotides, the CDR3 is TGTGCCTGGACCCGGGGGTTGGACACTGAAGCTTTCTTT. It yields the protein CAWTRGLDTEAFF.

Points on this clone: The same CDR3 can be traced to other DNA sequences in this sample. The chain recombines TRBV19 with TRBJ2-1; D possibly corresponds to TRBD2 (5 bases). CDR3 length: 13 residues. Trimming shortened V by 6 bases and J by 4 bases, and 10 bases separated the two germline ends. Germline CDR1 reads LNHDA; CDR2 reads SQIVND (reference sequence). This chain's CDR3 is CASSPRGYNEQFF. The CDR3, as DNA: TGTGCCAGTAGCCCCAGAGGGTACAATGAGCAGTTCTTC.

V usage is TRBV6-5 and J usage is TRBJ2-1; 10 bases fit TRBD2. CDR1 MNHEY and CDR2 SVGAGI come from the germline V gene. The junction had 7 bases not matched to a gene; V was cut back by 6 bases and J by 5 bases. This CDR3 region has 15 residues. The CDR3 region is CASRPLAGVNNEQFF. DNA for the CDR3: TGTGCCAGCAGACCTCTAGCGGGAGTCAACAATGAGCAGTTCTTC.

V is TRBV7-9 and J is TRBJ2-2; TRBD1 agrees at 9 bases. With 1 base clipped from V and 4 bases from J, the junction kept 4 bases outside the gene matches. In germline, CDR1 is SEHNR, CDR2 FQNEAQ (reference sequence). This CDR3 has 16 amino acids. The CDR3 DNA follows: TGTGCCAGCAGCTTAGGGGGACAGGGCCCCACCGGGGAGCTGTTTTTT. It codes for CASSLGGQGPTGELFF.

This sequence joins TRBV9 and TRBJ1-1; D is uncertain. This CDR3 region has 14 residues. Germline CDR1 reads SGDLS; CDR2 reads YYNGEE. V was pared by 3 bases and J by 6 bases, with 15 bases between. The CDR3 DNA sequence: TGTGCCAGCAGCGAAACCGAGGGCCAAGCTGAAGCTTTCTTT. Amino acid sequence: CASSETEGQAEAFF.

The rearrangement uses TRBV2 and TRBJ1-3; D unclear. This CDR3 is built from 11 residues. Deletions cut 11 bases from V and 1 base from J, with 6 bases between. Germline V CDR1 and CDR2: SNHLY, FYNNEI. The CDR3 sequence is CALESGNTIYF. The CDR3 region has the DNA TGTGCCCTTGAGTCTGGAAACACCATATATTTT.

The rearrangement uses TRBV5-1 and TRBJ1-6; 9 nucleotides align to TRBD1. J was trimmed by 7 bases and V by 0 bases; bases with no gene match: 5. Germline CDR1 SGHRS, CDR2 YFSETQ. This CDR3 spans 16 amino acids. The CDR3, as DNA: TGCGCCAGCAGCTTGGAGGGACAGGGTCCCAATTCACCCCTCCACTTT. Residues: CASSLEGQGPNSPLHF.

The J gene is TRBJ2-3, the V gene TRBV29-1; 9 positions agree with TRBD1. The V and J ends lost 4 bases and 1 base, in that order; junction bases with no gene match: 3. The CDR3 length is 14 residues. CDR1 and CDR2 from the germline V gene are SQVTM and ANQGSEA. The CDR3 nucleotides are TGCAGCGTTGGGGGGGACAGGGGCACAGATACGCAGTATTTT. Protein product: CSVGGDRGTDTQYF.

Comment on this clone: Within the sample, other DNA sequences also encode this same CDR3. The chain employs TRBV18 and TRBJ2-7, with a weak D call TRBD1 (5 bases). The germline V gene has CDR1 KGHSH and CDR2 LQKENI. The CDR3 spans 14 residues. Trimming took 0 bases from V and 2 from J, leaving 8 bases between them. CDR3 DNA: TGTGCCAGCTCACCACCGGGGCAGGCCTACGAGCAGTACTTC. It yields the protein CASSPPGQAYEQYF.

This rearrangement joins TRBV5-8 to TRBJ1-4, with 7 bases fitting TRBD1. CDR3 length equals 16 residues. Germline V lookup: CDR1 SGHTS, CDR2 YDEGEE. With 4 bases clipped from V and 0 bases from J, the junction kept 6 bases outside the gene matches. For the CDR3, the DNA is TGTGCCAGCAGCCCGGACAGGATTGCAACTAATGAAAAACTGTTTTTT. Its protein is CASSPDRIATNEKLFF.

The gene calls are TRBV27 and TRBJ2-7; the match to TRBD2 covers 10 bases. The J segment lost 3 bases and the V segment lost 10 bases, leaving 12 bases of the junction unmatched. CDR1 MNHEY and CDR2 SMNVEV come from the germline V gene (reference sequence). This CDR3 comprises 15 residues. The CDR3 sequence is CATKEREGTIYEQYF. In DNA form, the CDR3 reads TGTGCCACAAAGGAGCGGGAGGGCACAATCTACGAGCAGTACTTC.